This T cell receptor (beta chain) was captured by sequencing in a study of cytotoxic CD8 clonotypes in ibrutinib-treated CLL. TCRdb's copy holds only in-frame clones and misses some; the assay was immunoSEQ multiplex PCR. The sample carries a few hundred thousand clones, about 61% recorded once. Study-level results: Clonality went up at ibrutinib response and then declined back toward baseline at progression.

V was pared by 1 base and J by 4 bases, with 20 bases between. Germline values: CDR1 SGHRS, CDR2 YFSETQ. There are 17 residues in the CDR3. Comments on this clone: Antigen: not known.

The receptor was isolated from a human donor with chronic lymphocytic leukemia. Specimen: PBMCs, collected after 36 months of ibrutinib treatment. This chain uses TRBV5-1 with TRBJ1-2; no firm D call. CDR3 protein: CASSLRPGVREGYGYTF. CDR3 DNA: TGCGCCAGCAGCTTGAGGCCGGGAGTTAGGGAGGGCTATGGCTACACCTTC.